What follows are 4 T cell receptor beta chains derived from one specimen sequenced in a study of cytomegalovirus exposure and HLA in healthy donors. The PCR had 60 Vbeta and 13 Jbeta primers. Assay used: immunoSEQ multiplex PCR; TCRdb lists only in-frame clones, some missing. The sample lists 110,000 or so clones, about 69% occurring once. The sequenced sample was PBMCs. Receptors originate from a man aged 40-49 years in good health and CMV-seronegative.

This sequence joins TRBV28 and TRBJ1-2, with D unresolved. The germline V gene has CDR1 MDHEN and CDR2 SYDVKM. V shed 1 base and J shed 11 bases, with 11 bases lying between them. The CDR3 has 12 amino acids. The CDR3 DNA is TGTGCCAGCAGTTTATCGGGAGAAGGGTACACCTTC. Its translation is CASSLSGEGYTF.

This CDR3 is CASSYSQGPNYGYTF. Written as DNA, the CDR3 is TGTGCCAGCAGTTACTCACAGGGCCCAAACTATGGCTACACCTTC. The J gene is TRBJ1-2, the V gene TRBV6-5; the D gene is possibly TRBD1 (6 bases). CDR1 and CDR2 from the germline V gene are MNHEY and SVGAGI. The CDR3 sequence is 15 residues long. V was pared by 0 bases and J by 2 bases, with 10 bases between.

The chain links TRBV2 to TRBJ2-7, with unresolved D. The V end lost 3 bases, the J end lost 7 bases, and 4 bases lay between the germline ends. The length of the CDR3 is 10 residues. Germline loops: CDR1 SNHLY, CDR2 FYNNEI. The CDR3 loop reads CASSDPEQYF. The CDR3 DNA is TGTGCCAGCAGTGATCCGGAGCAGTACTTC.

The rearrangement links TRBV6-5 to TRBJ1-2; possible D gene TRBD1, 5 bases. The CDR3 loop spans 15 amino acids. Germline V lookup: CDR1 MNHEY, CDR2 SVGAGI. V was shortened by 6 bases and J by 2 bases, with 16 bases between the two germline ends. The CDR3 DNA follows: TGTGCCAGCAGAACACCTACAGGTGCGAACTATGGCTACACCTTC. As protein: CASRTPTGANYGYTF.